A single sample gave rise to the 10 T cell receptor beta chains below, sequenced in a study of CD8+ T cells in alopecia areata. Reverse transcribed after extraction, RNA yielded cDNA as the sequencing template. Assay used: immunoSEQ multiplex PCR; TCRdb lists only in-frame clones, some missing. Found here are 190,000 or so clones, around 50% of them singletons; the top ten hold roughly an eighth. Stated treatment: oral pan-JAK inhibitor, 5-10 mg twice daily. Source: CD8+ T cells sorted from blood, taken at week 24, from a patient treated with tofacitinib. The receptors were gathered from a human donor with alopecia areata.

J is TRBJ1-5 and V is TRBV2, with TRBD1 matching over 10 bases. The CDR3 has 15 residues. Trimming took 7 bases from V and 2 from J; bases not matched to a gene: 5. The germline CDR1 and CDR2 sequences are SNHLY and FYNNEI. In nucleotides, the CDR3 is TGTGCCAGCATTTGGGACAGGGGAGGCAATCAGCCCCAGCATTTT. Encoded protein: CASIWDRGGNQPQHF.

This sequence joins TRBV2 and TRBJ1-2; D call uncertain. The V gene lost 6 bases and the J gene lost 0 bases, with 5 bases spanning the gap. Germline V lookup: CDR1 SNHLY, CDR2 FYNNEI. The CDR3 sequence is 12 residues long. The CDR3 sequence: CASRSTNYGYTF. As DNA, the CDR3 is TGTGCCAGCAGGTCGACTAACTATGGCTACACCTTC.

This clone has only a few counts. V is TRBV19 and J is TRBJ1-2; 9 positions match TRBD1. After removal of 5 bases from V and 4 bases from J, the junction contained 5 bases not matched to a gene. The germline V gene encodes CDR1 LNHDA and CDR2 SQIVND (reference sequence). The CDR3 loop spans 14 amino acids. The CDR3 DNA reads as TGTGCCAGTAGTGCACAGGGGGCGGGCTATGGCTACACCTTC. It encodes CASSAQGAGYGYTF.

The CDR3 here is CASSSRRDEKLFF. The CDR3 DNA is TGTGCCAGCAGTTCCCGCAGGGATGAAAAACTGTTTTTT. The chain is built from TRBV28 and TRBJ1-4, with D possibly matching TRBD1 (5 bases). The germline gives CDR1 MDHEN, CDR2 SYDVKM. The CDR3 contains 13 residues. V dropped 4 bases and J dropped 6 bases, with 9 bases sitting between them.

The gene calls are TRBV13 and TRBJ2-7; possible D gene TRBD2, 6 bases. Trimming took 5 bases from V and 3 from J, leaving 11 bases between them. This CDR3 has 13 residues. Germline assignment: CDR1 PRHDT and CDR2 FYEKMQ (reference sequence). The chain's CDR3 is CASSPGGVYEQYF. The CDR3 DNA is TGTGCCAGCAGCCCCGGGGGAGTCTACGAGCAGTACTTC.

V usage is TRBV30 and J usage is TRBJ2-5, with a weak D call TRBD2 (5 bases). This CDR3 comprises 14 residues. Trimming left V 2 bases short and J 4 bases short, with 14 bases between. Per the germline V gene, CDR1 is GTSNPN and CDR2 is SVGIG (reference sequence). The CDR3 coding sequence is TGTGCCTGGAGTTTCTGGGGAGTCGGAGAGACCCAGTACTTC. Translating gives CAWSFWGVGETQYF. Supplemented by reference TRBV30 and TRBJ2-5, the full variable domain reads SQTIHQWPATLVQPVGSPLSLECTVEGTSNPNLYWYRQAAGRGLQLLFYSVGIGQISSEVPQNLSASRPQDRQFILSSKKLLLSDSGFYLCAWSFWGVGETQYFGPGTRLLVL.

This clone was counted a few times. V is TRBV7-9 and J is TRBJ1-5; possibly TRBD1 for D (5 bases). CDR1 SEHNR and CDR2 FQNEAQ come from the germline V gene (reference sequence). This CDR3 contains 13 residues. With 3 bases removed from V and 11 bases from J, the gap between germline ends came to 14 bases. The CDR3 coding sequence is TGTGCCAGCAGCTTGTCAGGGTTGACAGCCCAGCATTTT. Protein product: CASSLSGLTAQHF.

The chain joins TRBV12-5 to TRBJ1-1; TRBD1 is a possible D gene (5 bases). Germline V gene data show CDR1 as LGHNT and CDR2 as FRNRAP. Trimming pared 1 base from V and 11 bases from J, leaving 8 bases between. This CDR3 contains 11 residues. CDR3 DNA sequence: TGTGCTAGTGGTTTGGGCAGGGCGGCTTTCTTT. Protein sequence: CASGLGRAAFF.

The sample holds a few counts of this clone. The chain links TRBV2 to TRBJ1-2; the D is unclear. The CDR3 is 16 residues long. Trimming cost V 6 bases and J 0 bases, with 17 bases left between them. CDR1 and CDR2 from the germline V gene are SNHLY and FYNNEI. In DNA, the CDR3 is TGTGCCAGCAGACACAACCCTAAGGAGGCTAACTATGGCTACACCTTC. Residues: CASRHNPKEANYGYTF.

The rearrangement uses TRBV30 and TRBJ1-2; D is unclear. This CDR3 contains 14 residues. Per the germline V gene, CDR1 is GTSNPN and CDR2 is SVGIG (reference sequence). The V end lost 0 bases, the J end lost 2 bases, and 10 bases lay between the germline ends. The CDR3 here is CAWSVWEANYGYTF. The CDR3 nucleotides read TGTGCCTGGAGTGTATGGGAGGCGAACTATGGCTACACCTTC.